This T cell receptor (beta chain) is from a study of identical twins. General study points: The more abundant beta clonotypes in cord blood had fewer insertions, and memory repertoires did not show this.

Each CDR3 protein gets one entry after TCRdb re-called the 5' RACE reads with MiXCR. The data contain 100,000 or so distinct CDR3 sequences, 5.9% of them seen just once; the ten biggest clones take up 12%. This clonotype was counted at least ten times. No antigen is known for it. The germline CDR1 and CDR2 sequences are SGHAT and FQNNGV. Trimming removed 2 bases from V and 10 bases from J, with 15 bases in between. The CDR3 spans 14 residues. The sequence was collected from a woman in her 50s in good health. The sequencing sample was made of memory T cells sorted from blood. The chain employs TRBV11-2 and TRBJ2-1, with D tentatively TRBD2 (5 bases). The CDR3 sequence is CASSLPRRAGEQFF. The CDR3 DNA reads TGTGCCAGCAGCTTACCCCGGCGGGCGGGCGAGCAGTTCTTC.